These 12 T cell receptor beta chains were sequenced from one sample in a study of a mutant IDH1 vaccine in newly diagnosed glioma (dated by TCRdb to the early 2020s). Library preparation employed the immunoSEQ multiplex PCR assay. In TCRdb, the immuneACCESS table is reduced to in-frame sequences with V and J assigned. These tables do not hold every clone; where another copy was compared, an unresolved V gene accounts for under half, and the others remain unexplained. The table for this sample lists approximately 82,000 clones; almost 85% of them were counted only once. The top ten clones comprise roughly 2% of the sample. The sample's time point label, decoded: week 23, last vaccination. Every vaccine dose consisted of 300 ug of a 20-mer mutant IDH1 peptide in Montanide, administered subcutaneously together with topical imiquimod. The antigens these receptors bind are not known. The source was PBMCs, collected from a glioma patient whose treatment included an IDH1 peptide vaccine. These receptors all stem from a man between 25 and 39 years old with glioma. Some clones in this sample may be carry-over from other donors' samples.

CDR3 sequence (DNA): TGTGCCAGCAGCGCGCAGGGGAGGGGGCCTAGCACAGATACGCAGTATTTT. Translated, it gives CASSAQGRGPSTDTQYF. The V call is TRBV9, the J call TRBJ2-3, with D tentatively TRBD1 or TRBD2 (7 bases each). Germline CDR1 is SGDLS and CDR2 is YYNGEE. The CDR3 extends over 17 amino acids. Trimming removed 3 bases at V and 0 bases at J, with 17 bases between.

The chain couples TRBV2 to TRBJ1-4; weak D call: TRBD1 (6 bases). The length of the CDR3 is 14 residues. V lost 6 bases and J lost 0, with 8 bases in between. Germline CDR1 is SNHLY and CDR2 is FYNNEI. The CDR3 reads CASRDSSTNEKLFF. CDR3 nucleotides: TGTGCCAGCAGGGACAGCTCAACTAATGAAAAACTGTTTTTT.

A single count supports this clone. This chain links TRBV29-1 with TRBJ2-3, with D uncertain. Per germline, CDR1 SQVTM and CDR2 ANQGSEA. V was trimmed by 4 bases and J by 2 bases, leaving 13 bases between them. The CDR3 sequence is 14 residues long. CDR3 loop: CSVGPGDVTDTQYF. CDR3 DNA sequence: TGCAGCGTTGGCCCAGGAGACGTCACAGATACGCAGTATTTT.

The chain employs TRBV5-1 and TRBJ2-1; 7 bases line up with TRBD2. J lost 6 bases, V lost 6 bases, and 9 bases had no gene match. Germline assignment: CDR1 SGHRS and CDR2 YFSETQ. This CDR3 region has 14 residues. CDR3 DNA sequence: TGCGCCAGCACCAGGCTAGCGGTGCTCAATGAGCAGTTCTTC. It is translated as CASTRLAVLNEQFF. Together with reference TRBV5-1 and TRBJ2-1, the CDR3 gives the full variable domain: KAGVTQTPRYLIKTRGQQVTLSCSPISGHRSVSWYQQTPGQGLQFLFEYFSETQRNKGNFPGRFSGRQFSNSRSEMNVSTLELGDSALYLCASTRLAVLNEQFFGPGTRLTVL.

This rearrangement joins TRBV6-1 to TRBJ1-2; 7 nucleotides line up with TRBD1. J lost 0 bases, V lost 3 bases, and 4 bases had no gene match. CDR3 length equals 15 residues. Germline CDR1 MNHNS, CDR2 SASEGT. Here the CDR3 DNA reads TGTGCCAGCAGTGATAACAGGGGTTCTAACTATGGCTACACCTTC. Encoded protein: CASSDNRGSNYGYTF.

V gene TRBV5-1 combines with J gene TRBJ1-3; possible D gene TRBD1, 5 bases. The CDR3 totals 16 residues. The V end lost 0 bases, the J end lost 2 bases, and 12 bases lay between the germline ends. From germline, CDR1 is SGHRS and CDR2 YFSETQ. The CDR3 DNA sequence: TGCGCCAGCAGCTTGGGGGGAACAGGTCCTGGAAACACCATATATTTT. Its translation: CASSLGGTGPGNTIYF.

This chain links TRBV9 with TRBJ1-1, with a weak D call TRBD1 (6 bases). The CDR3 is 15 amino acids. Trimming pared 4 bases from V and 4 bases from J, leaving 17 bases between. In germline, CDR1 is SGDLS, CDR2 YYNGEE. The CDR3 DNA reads TGTGCCAGCAGCCTTAGCACAGGGTCTGCCACTGAAGCTTTCTTT. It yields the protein CASSLSTGSATEAFF.

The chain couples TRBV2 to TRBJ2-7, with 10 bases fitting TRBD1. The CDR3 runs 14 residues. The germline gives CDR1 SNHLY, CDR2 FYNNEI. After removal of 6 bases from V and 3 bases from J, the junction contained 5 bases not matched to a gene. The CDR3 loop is CASRRDRGDYEQYF. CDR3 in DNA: TGTGCCAGCAGGAGGGACAGGGGAGACTACGAGCAGTACTTC.

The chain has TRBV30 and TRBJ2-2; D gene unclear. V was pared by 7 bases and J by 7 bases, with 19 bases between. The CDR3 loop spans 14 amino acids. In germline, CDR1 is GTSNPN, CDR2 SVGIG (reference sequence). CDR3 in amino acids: CASLWWSAGGELFF. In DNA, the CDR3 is TGTGCCTCCTTGTGGTGGTCCGCCGGCGGGGAGCTGTTTTTT.

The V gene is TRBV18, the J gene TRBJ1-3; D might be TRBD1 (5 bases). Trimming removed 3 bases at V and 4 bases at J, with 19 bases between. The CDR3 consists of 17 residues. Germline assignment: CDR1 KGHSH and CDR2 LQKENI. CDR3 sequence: CASSPGPAGAGGNTIYF. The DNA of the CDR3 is TGTGCCAGCTCACCGGGACCAGCAGGCGCAGGAGGAAACACCATATATTTT.

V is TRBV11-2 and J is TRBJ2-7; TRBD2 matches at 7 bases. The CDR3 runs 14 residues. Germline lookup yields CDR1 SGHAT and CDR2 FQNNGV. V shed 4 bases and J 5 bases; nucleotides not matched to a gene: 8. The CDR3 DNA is TGTGCCAGCAGCTACATTCCGACTAGCCACGAGCAGTACTTC. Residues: CASSYIPTSHEQYF.

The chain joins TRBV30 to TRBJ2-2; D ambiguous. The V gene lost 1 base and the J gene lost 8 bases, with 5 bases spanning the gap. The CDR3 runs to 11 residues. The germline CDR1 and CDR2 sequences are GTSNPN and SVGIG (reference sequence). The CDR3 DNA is TGTGCCTGGAGTGGAGGTGGGGAGCTGTTTTTT. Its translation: CAWSGGGELFF.